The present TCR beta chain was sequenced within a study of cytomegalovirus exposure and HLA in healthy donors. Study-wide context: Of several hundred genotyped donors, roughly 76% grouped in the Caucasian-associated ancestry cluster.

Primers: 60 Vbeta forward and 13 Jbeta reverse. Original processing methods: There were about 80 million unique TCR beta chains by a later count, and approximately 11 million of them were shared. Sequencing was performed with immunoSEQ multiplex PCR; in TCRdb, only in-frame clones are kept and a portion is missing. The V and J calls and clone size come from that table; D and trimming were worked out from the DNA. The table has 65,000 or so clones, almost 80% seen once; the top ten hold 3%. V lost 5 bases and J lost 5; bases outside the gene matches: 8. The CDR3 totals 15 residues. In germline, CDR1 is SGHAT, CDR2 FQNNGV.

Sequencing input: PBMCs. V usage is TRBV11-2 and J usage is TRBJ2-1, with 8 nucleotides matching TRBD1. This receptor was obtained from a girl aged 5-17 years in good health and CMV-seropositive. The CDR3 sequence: CASSLQGAGDNEQFF. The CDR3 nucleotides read TGTGCCAGCAGCCTTCAGGGGGCGGGCGACAATGAGCAGTTCTTC.